This TCR beta chain was sequenced for a study of shared clonotypes between healthy human individuals. Broader study findings: Generation probability values for non-shared clonotypes were lower than those for clonotypes shared by all four donors. Generally, naive subsets came out with larger estimated richness than memory subsets.

The protocol was immunoSEQ multiplex PCR, while the TCRdb copy is restricted to in-frame clones and leaves out a portion. The table includes hundreds of thousands of clones, about 96% detected once. In the case of this clone: Its antigen is undetermined.

In germline, CDR1 is KGHSH, CDR2 LQKENI. The ends lost 4 bases at V and 4 bases at J; junction bases unmatched: 8. The CDR3 covers 15 residues. The sequence was obtained from a woman aged 25 to 45 in good health. The sample comprised naive CD4+ T cells sorted from blood. Specified subset: CD45RA+ positively selected. This sequence joins TRBV18 and TRBJ1-2; 8 nucleotides line up with TRBD1. Here the CDR3 DNA reads TGTGCCAGCTCACTAGGGGACAGGCAAGTCTATGGCTACACCTTC. It yields the protein CASSLGDRQVYGYTF.